A single sample gave rise to the 6 T cell receptor beta chains below, sequenced in a study of blood T cell repertoires in COVID-19. Data came from immunoSEQ multiplex PCR; TCRdb stores just in-frame clones and leaves some out. The data contain 150,000 to 200,000 clones, around 82% of them seen just once; the ten biggest clones take up approximately 7.9%. Sequenced input: PBMCs or T cells enriched from blood (not recorded which). These TCRs come from a man aged 35 to 55 who had recovered from COVID-19.

The chain links TRBV11-2 to TRBJ1-5, with 9 bases that match TRBD1. This CDR3 is 18 amino acids long. The V segment lost 1 base and the J segment 5 bases; nucleotides outside the gene matches: 12. The germline V gene has CDR1 SGHAT and CDR2 FQNNGV. The CDR3 sequence: CASSLGDRASYGDQPQHF. CDR3 sequence (DNA): TGTGCCAGCAGCTTAGGGGACAGGGCCTCCTATGGGGATCAGCCCCAGCATTTT.

The rearrangement links TRBV5-1 to TRBJ2-1; TRBD2 matches at 8 bases. Trimming at V came to 1 base and at J to 5 bases, leaving 8 bases not matched to a gene. CDR3 length equals 16 residues. CDR1 is SGHRS, CDR2 YFSETQ, per germline. This CDR3 is CASSLSRAGADNEQFF. CDR3 coding DNA: TGCGCCAGCAGCTTGAGCAGAGCGGGGGCGGACAATGAGCAGTTCTTC. The whole variable domain, filled in from reference TRBV5-1 and TRBJ2-1, reads KAGVTQTPRYLIKTRGQQVTLSCSPISGHRSVSWYQQTPGQGLQFLFEYFSETQRNKGNFPGRFSGRQFSNSRSEMNVSTLELGDSALYLCASSLSRAGADNEQFFGPGTRLTVL.

This chain joins TRBV5-1 and TRBJ2-7; D is unresolved. CDR1 and CDR2 (germline): SGHRS, YFSETQ. The CDR3 covers 12 residues. V lost 4 bases and J 4 bases, leaving 9 bases between the germline ends. CDR3 in amino acids: CASSPRLYEQYF. CDR3 DNA: TGCGCCAGCAGCCCGAGATTATACGAGCAGTACTTC.

J is TRBJ1-1 and V is TRBV29-1; D perhaps matches TRBD1 (6 bases). CDR3 length equals 13 residues. The V gene lost 7 bases and the J gene lost 0 bases, with 12 bases spanning the gap. From germline, CDR1 is SQVTM and CDR2 ANQGSEA. CDR3 sequence reads: CSARGQLNTEAFF. DNA of the CDR3: TGCAGCGCTAGGGGACAACTGAACACTGAAGCTTTCTTT.

The chain joins TRBV6-1 to TRBJ1-4; 12 bases agree with TRBD1. The CDR3 is made up of 18 amino acids. Germline V gene data show CDR1 as MNHNS and CDR2 as SASEGT. J gave up 8 bases and V 0 bases, and 10 bases lay outside the gene matches. This chain's CDR3 is CASSEAPGQGAVGEKLFF. The CDR3 DNA follows: TGTGCCAGCAGTGAAGCACCGGGACAGGGGGCGGTCGGCGAAAAACTGTTTTTT.

This clone was observed once. The V gene is TRBV7-9, the J gene TRBJ1-1; tentative D call: TRBD1 (6 bases). CDR3 length: 13 amino acids. Looked up from germline, CDR1 is SEHNR and CDR2 is FQNEAQ (reference sequence). The V gene lost 6 bases and the J gene lost 1 base, with 9 bases spanning the gap. CDR3 bases: TGTGCCAGCAGGGGACAAGCGAACACTGAAGCTTTCTTT. Its translation: CASRGQANTEAFF.